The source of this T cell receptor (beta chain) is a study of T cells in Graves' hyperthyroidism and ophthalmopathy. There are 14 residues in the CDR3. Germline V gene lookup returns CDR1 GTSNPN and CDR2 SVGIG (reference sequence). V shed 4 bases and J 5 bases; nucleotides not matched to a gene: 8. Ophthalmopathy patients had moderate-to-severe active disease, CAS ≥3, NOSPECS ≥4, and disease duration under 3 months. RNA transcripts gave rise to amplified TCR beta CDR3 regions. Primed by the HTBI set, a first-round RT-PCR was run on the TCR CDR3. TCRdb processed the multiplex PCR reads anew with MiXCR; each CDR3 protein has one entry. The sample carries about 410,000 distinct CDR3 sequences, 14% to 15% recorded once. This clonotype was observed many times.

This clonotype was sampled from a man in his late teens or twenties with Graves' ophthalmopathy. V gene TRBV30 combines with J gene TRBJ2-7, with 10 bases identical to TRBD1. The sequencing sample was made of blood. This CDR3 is CAWTWGQGLDEQYF. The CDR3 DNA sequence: TGTGCCTGGACCTGGGGACAGGGGCTCGACGAGCAGTACTTC.